The rows below give T cell receptor beta chains drawn from one sample of a study of shared clonotypes between healthy human individuals. Sequencing used immunoSEQ multiplex PCR; TCRdb keeps in-frame clones, though not all of them. The sample includes 1.5 million to 2.5 million clones, just under 95% of them seen just once. Sequencing was done on a sample of naive CD8+ T cells sorted from blood. Receptors originate from a man younger than 30 in good health. CDR3s include the opening cysteine and the closing phenylalanine or tryptophan. D genes are given only for firm matches. Where a row states a size, it is once, few, many or the class of an expanded clone; other rows omit it.

abundance: .
v_gene: TRBV6-5
j_gene: TRBJ1-5
d_gene: .
CDR3nt: TGTGCCAGCAGTGATACAGGGACCAATCAGCCCCAGCATTTT
CDR3aa: CASSDTGTNQPQHF

abundance: .
v_gene: TRBV4-1
j_gene: TRBJ1-2
d_gene: TRBD1
CDR3nt: TGCGCCAGCAGCCAAGGGACAGGGTCGTTAGGGTTTGGCTACACCTTC
CDR3aa: CASSQGTGSLGFGYTF

abundance: .
v_gene: TRBV10-3
j_gene: TRBJ2-6
d_gene: .
CDR3nt: TGTGCCATTTTATATGGGTTTGGGGCCAACGTCCTGACTTTC
CDR3aa: CAILYGFGANVLTF

abundance: .
v_gene: TRBV5-6
j_gene: TRBJ1-2
d_gene: .
CDR3nt: TGTGCCAGCAGCTTGGAGGCAGGGCGGATTTATGGCTACACCTTC
CDR3aa: CASSLEAGRIYGYTF

abundance: .
v_gene: TRBV27
j_gene: TRBJ2-7
d_gene: .
CDR3nt: TGTGCCAGCTGGGGGTCGTTGGGGGAGCAGTACTTC
CDR3aa: CASWGSLGEQYF

abundance: .
v_gene: TRBV6-6
j_gene: TRBJ1-1
d_gene: .
CDR3nt: TGTGCCAGCAGGAGAGCTTGGAACACTGAAGCTTTCTTT
CDR3aa: CASRRAWNTEAFF

abundance: .
v_gene: TRBV28
j_gene: TRBJ2-5
d_gene: .
CDR3nt: TGTGCCAGCAGTCCCGGACGATACGATGGGGAAGAGACCCAGTACTTC
CDR3aa: CASSPGRYDGEETQYF

abundance: .
v_gene: TRBV7-9
j_gene: TRBJ2-3
d_gene: .
CDR3nt: TGTGCCAGCAGCTTAATAGTAGGAATGGGCACAGATACGCAGTATTTT
CDR3aa: CASSLIVGMGTDTQYF

abundance: .
v_gene: TRBV7-8
j_gene: TRBJ1-2
d_gene: TRBD1
CDR3nt: TGTGCCAGCAGCTCGGACAGGGACCTGTATGGCTACACCTTC
CDR3aa: CASSSDRDLYGYTF

abundance: once
v_gene: TRBV25-1
j_gene: TRBJ2-7
d_gene: TRBD1
CDR3nt: TGTGCCAGCAGTGCCCATAACCGGGACAGGTCCTACGAGCAGTACTTC
CDR3aa: CASSAHNRDRSYEQYF

abundance: .
v_gene: TRBV28
j_gene: TRBJ1-2
d_gene: .
CDR3nt: TGTGCCAGCAGTACTCGCACAGTTTCCAACTATGGCTACACCTTC
CDR3aa: CASSTRTVSNYGYTF